Each of the 8 T cell receptor beta chains below was sequenced from the same sample in a study of blood T cells in healthy people across ages. The second PCR ran roughly 7 to 12 cycles with a sample-barcoded 5' primer and J-beta primers. TCRdb independently ran MiXCR on the 5' RACE reads; one entry per CDR3 protein. This table holds approximately 490,000 distinct CDR3 sequences, nearly 25% found once. This sample was shared with a second study, whose subject was T cells of mothers and their children.

Sequencing was carried out using blood. The source is a boy aged 10-17 years in good health.

The sample holds a few counts of this clonotype. V gene TRBV9 combines with J gene TRBJ2-1, with TRBD2 matching over 9 bases. The CDR3 contains 16 residues. The V gene's germline CDR1 is SGDLS and CDR2 YYNGEE. Trimming took 3 bases from V and 0 from J; bases not matched to a gene: 4. CDR3 protein: CASSGGLASSYNEQFF. The DNA for the CDR3 is TGTGCCAGCAGCGGGGGACTAGCTAGCTCCTACAATGAGCAGTTCTTC.

In DNA, the CDR3 is TGCAGTGCTAGACCACGATTGAGGGCGATTTCTGGCTACACCTTC. Translation gives CSARPRLRAISGYTF. The genes are TRBV20-1 and TRBJ1-2; unclear D gene. The germline gives CDR1 DFQATT, CDR2 SNEGSKA (reference sequence). The CDR3 is made up of 15 amino acids. V dropped 2 bases and J dropped 7 bases, with 20 bases sitting between them.

CDR3 in DNA: TGTGCCAGCAGCTTAAACGGGAACTATGGCTACACCTTC. Encoded protein: CASSLNGNYGYTF. The V gene is TRBV7-3, the J gene TRBJ1-2; D remains ambiguous. The CDR3 loop spans 13 amino acids. Trimming left V 1 base short and J 2 bases short, with 5 bases between. CDR1 and CDR2 (germline): SGHTA, FQGTGA.

This clonotype was observed a handful of times. This chain links TRBV4-1 with TRBJ2-7; D is unclear. The ends were cut back, 4 bases at V and 12 bases at J, with 19 bases in the middle. The CDR3 loop spans 13 amino acids. Per germline, CDR1 MGHRA and CDR2 YSYEKL. The DNA of the CDR3 is TGCGCCAGCAGCCGGACGGGTACTAATCGCCCGTACTTC. This gives the protein CASSRTGTNRPYF.

The rearrangement uses TRBV9 and TRBJ1-1, with TRBD1 matching over 7 bases. The germline V gene has CDR1 SGDLS and CDR2 YYNGEE. CDR3 length: 12 residues. V shed 4 bases, J shed 9 bases, and the junction held 6 bases outside the gene matches. The CDR3 DNA reads TGTGCCAGCAGCCCACGACAGGGTAAAGCTTTCTTT. It encodes CASSPRQGKAFF.

This rearrangement joins TRBV20-1 to TRBJ2-5; D is perhaps TRBD1 (6 bases). The V end lost 3 bases, the J end lost 2 bases, and 16 bases lay between the germline ends. The germline V gene has CDR1 DFQATT and CDR2 SNEGSKA (reference sequence). The length of the CDR3 is 15 residues. CDR3 sequence reads: CSASVQLGGQETQYF. The DNA for the CDR3 is TGCAGTGCTAGTGTTCAATTAGGGGGTCAAGAGACCCAGTACTTC.

This clonotype came up a few times. The chain recombines TRBV20-1 with TRBJ2-1; 9 bases are shared with TRBD2. Looked up from germline, CDR1 is DFQATT and CDR2 is SNEGSKA (reference sequence). The CDR3 loop spans 16 amino acids. J lost 0 bases, V lost 4 bases, and 7 bases had no gene match. The CDR3, as DNA: TGCAGTGCTAACCAGCGGGGGGCGAGCTCCTACAATGAGCAGTTCTTC. It specifies CSANQRGASSYNEQFF.

This clonotype was found a few times. The chain links TRBV5-1 to TRBJ1-2; 9 bases line up with TRBD1. Germline trimming cut 0 bases from V and 6 bases from J; bases unmatched to any gene: 3. Looked up from germline, CDR1 is SGHRS and CDR2 is YFSETQ. CDR3 length equals 14 residues. CDR3 sequence: CASSLAQGADGYTF. CDR3 in DNA: TGCGCCAGCAGCTTGGCACAGGGGGCAGATGGCTACACCTTC.